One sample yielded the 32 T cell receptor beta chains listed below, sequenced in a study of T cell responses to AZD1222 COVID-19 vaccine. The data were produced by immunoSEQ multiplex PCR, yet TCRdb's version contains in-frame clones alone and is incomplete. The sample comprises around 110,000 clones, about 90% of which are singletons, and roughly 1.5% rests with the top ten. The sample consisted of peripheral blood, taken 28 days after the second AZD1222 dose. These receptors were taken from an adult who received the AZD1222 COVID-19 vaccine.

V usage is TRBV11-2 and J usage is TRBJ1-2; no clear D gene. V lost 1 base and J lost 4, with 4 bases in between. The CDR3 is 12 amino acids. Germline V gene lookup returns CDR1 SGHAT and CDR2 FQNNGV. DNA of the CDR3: TGTGCCAGCAGCTTAGTGGGCTATGGCTACACCTTC. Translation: CASSLVGYGYTF.

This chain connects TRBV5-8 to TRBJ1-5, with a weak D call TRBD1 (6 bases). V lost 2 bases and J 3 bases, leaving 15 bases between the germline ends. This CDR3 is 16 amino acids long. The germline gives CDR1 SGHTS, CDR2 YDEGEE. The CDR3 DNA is TGTGCCAGCAGCTTAATGGGCAGGGGACTCAATCAGCCCCAGCATTTT. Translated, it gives CASSLMGRGLNQPQHF.

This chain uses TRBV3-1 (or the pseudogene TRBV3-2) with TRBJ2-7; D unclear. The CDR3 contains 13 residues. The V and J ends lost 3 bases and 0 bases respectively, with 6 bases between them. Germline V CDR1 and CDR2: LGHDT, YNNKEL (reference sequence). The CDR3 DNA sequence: TGTGCCAGCAGCCACTACAGCTCCTACGAGCAGTACTTC. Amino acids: CASSHYSSYEQYF.

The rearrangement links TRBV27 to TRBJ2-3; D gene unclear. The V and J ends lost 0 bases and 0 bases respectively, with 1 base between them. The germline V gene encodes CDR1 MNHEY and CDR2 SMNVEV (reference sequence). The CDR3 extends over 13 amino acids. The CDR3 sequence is CASSLSSTDTQYF. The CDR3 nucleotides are TGTGCCAGCAGTTTATCCAGCACAGATACGCAGTATTTT.

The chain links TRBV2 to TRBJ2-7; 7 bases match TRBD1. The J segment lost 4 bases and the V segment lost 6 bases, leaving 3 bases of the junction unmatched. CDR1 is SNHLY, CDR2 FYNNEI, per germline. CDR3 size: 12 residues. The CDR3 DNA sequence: TGTGCCAGCAGGGAACAGGGGTACGAGCAGTACTTC. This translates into CASREQGYEQYF.

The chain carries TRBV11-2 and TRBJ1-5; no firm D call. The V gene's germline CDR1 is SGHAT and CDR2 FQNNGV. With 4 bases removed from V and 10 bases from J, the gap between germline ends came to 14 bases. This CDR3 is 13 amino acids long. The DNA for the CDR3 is TGTGCCAGCAGCTGGGAAGACGGACCTCCCCAGCATTTT. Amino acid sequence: CASSWEDGPPQHF.

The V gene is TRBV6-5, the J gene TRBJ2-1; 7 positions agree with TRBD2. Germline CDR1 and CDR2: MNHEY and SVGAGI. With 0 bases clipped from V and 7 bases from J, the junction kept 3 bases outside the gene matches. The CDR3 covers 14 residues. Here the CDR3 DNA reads TGTGCCAGCAGTTACTCTGCGGGAGTAAATGAGCAGTTCTTC. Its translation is CASSYSAGVNEQFF.

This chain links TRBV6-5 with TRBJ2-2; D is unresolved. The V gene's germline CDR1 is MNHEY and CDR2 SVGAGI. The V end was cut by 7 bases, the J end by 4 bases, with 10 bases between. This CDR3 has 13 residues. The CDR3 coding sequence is TGTGCCAGCAAGGCGGTAACCACCGGGGAGCTGTTTTTT. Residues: CASKAVTTGELFF.

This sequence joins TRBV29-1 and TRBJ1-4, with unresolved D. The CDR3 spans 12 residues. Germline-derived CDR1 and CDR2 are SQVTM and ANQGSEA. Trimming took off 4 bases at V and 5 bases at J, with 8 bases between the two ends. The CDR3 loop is CSVAGQNEKLFF. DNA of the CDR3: TGCAGCGTTGCCGGCCAGAATGAAAAACTGTTTTTT. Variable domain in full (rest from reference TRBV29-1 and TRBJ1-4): SAVISQKPSRDICQRGTSLTIQCQVDSQVTMMFWYRQQPGQSLTLIATANQGSEATYESGFVIDKFPISRPNLTFSTLTVSNMSPEDSSIYLCSVAGQNEKLFFGSGTQLSVL.

For the CDR3, the DNA is TGTGCCAGCAGCTACTTGAGCGGGAGGGCCTTAGGAGAGACCCAGTACTTC. Amino acid sequence: CASSYLSGRALGETQYF. The chain joins TRBV2 to TRBJ2-5; TRBD2 matches 10 bases. Losses at the gene ends were 6 bases for V and 4 bases for J; bases not matched to a gene: 14. CDR1 is SNHLY and CDR2 is FYNNEI in the germline V gene. The CDR3 consists of 17 residues.

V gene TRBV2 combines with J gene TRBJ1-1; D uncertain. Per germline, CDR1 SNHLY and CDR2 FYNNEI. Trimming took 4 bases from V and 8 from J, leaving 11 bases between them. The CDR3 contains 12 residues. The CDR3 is CASSAGGREAFF. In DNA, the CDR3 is TGTGCCAGCAGTGCGGGTGGAAGGGAAGCTTTCTTT.

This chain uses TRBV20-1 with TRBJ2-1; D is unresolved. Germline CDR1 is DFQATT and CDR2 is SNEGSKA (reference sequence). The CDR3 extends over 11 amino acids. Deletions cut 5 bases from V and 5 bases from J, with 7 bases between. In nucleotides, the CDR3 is TGCAGTGCTTTTAGGAACAATGAGCAGTTCTTC. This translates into CSAFRNNEQFF.

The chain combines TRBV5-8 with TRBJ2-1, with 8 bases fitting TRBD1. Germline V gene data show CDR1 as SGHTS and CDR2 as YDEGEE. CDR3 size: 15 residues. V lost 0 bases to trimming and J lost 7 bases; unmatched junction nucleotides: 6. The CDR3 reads CASSLGDRSTNEQFF. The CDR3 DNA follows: TGTGCCAGCAGCTTGGGGGACAGGAGTACAAATGAGCAGTTCTTC.

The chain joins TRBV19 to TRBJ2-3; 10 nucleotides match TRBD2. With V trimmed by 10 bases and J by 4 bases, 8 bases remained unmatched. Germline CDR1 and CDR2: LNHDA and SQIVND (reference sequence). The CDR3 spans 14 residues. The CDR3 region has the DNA TGTGCCACTTCTAGCGGGAGAGGTGCAGATACGCAGTATTTT. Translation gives CATSSGRGADTQYF.

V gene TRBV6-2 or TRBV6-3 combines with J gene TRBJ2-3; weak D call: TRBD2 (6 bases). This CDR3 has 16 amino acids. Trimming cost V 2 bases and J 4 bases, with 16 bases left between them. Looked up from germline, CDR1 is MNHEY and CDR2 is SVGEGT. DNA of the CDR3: TGTGCCAGCAGTTACGAGGCAGGGACTTTAGCAGATACGCAGTATTTT. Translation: CASSYEAGTLADTQYF.

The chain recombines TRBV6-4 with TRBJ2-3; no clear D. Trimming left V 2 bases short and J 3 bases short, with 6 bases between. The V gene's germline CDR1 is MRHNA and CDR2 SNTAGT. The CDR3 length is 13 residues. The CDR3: CASSDERTDTQYF. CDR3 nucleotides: TGTGCCAGCAGTGACGAGAGAACAGATACGCAGTATTTT.

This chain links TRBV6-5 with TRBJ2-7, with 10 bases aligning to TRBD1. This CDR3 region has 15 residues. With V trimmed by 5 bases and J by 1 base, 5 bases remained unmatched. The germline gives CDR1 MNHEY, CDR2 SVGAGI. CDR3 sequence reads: CASSPDRGVSYEQYF. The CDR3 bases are TGTGCCAGCAGTCCGGACAGGGGGGTATCCTACGAGCAGTACTTC.

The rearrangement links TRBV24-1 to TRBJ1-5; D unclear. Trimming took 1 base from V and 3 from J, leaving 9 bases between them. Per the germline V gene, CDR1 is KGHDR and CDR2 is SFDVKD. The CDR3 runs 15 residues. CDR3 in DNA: TGTGCCACCAGTGATTTTCCCGACAACAATCAGCCCCAGCATTTT. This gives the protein CATSDFPDNNQPQHF.

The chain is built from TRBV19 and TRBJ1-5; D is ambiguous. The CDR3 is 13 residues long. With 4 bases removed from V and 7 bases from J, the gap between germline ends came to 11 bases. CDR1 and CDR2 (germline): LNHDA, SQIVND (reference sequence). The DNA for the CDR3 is TGTGCCAGTAGTACGGGCTTGTCACAGCCCCAGCATTTT. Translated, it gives CASSTGLSQPQHF.

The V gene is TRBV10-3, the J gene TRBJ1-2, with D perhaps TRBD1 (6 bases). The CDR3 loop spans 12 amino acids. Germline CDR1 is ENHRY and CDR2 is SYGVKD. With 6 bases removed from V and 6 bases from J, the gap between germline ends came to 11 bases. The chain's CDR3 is CAISEDSDGYTF. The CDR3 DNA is TGTGCCATCAGCGAGGACAGCGATGGCTACACCTTC.

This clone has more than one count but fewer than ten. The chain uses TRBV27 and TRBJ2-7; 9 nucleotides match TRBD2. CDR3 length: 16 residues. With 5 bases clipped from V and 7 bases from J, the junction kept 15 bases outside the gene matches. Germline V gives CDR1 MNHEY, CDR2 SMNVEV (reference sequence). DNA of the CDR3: TGTGCCAGCAGTCTATTCCGAGGTAGCGGGAGAAATGAGCAGTACTTC. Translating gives CASSLFRGSGRNEQYF.

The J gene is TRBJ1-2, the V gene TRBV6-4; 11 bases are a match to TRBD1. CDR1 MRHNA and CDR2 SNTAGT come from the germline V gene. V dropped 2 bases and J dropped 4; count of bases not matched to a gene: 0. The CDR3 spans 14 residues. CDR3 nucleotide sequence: TGTGCCAGCAGTGACGGGACAGGGGGCTATGGCTACACCTTC. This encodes CASSDGTGGYGYTF.

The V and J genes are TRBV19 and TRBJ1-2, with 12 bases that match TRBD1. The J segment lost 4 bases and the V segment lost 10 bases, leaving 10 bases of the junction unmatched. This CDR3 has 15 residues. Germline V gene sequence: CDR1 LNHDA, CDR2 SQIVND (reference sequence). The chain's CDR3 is CATRDRGLRSYGYTF. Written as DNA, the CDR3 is TGTGCCACCCGGGACAGGGGGCTTAGAAGCTATGGCTACACCTTC.

In nucleotides, the CDR3 is TGTGCCAGCAATCGAGAGGACCACAATCAGCCCCAGCATTTT. This encodes CASNREDHNQPQHF. The V call is TRBV6-5, the J call TRBJ1-5, with unresolved D. V was trimmed by 7 bases and J by 3 bases, leaving 13 bases between them. Germline CDR1 is MNHEY and CDR2 is SVGAGI. CDR3 size: 14 residues.

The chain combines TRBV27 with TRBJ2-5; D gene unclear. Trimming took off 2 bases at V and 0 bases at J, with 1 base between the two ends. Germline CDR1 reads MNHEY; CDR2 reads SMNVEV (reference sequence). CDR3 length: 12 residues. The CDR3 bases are TGTGCCAGCAGTTTAGACCAAGAGACCCAGTACTTC. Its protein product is CASSLDQETQYF.

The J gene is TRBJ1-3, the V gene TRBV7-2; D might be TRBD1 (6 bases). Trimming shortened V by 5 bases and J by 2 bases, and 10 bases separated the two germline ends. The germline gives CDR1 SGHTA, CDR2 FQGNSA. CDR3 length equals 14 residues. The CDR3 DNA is TGTGCCAGCAGCCTAGGGGGGACTGGAAACACCATATATTTT. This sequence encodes CASSLGGTGNTIYF.

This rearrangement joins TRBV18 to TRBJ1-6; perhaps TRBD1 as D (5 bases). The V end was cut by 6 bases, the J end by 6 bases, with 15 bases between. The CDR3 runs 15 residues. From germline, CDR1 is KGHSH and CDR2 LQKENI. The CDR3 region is CASSQGTGSNSPLHF. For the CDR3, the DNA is TGTGCCAGCTCCCAAGGGACCGGGAGTAATTCACCCCTCCACTTT.

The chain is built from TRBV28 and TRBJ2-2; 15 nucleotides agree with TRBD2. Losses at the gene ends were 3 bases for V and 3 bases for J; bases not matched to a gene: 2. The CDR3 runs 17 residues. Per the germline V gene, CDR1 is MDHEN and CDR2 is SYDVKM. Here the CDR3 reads CASSFRTSGRDTGELFF. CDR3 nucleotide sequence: TGTGCCAGCAGTTTTCGGACTAGCGGGAGGGACACCGGGGAGCTGTTTTTT.

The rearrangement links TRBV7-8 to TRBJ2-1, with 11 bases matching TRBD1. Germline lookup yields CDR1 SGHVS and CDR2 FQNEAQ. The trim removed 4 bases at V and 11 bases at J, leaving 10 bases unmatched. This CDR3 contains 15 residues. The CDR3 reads CASSSRGQGAVQQFF. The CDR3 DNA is TGTGCCAGCAGCTCCCGAGGACAGGGGGCGGTTCAGCAGTTCTTC.

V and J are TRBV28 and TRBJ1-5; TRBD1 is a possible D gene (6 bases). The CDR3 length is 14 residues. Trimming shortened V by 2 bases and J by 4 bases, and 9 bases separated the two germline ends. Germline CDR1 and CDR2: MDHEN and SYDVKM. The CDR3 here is CASSLRDNNQPQHF. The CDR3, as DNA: TGTGCCAGCAGTTTACGGGACAATAATCAGCCCCAGCATTTT.

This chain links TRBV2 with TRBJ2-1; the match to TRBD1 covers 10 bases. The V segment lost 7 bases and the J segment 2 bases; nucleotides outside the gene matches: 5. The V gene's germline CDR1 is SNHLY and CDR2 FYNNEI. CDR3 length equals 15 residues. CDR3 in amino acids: CASTWDRGAYNEQFF. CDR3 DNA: TGTGCCAGCACCTGGGACAGGGGAGCCTACAATGAGCAGTTCTTC.

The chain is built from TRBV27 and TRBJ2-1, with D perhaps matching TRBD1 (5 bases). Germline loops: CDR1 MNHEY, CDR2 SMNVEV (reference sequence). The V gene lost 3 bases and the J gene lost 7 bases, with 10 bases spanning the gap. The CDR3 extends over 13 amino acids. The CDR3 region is CASSLVGANEQFF. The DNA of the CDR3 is TGTGCCAGCAGTTTGGTAGGGGCGAATGAGCAGTTCTTC.